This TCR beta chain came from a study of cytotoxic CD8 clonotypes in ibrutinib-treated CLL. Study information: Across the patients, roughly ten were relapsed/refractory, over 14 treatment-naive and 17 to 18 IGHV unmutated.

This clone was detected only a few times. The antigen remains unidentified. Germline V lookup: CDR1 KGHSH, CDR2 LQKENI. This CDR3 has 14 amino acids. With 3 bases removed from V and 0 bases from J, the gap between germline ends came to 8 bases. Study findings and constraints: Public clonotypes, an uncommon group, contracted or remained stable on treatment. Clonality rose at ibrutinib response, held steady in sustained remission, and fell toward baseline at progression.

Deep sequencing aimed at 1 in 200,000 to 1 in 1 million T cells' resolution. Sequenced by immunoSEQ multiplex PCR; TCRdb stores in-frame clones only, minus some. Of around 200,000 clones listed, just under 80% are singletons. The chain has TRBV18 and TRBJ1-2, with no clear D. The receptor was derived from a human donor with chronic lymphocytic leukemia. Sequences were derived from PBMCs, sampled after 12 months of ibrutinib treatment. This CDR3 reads CASSPTAANYGYTF. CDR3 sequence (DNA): TGTGCCAGCTCACCGACTGCAGCTAACTATGGCTACACCTTC.